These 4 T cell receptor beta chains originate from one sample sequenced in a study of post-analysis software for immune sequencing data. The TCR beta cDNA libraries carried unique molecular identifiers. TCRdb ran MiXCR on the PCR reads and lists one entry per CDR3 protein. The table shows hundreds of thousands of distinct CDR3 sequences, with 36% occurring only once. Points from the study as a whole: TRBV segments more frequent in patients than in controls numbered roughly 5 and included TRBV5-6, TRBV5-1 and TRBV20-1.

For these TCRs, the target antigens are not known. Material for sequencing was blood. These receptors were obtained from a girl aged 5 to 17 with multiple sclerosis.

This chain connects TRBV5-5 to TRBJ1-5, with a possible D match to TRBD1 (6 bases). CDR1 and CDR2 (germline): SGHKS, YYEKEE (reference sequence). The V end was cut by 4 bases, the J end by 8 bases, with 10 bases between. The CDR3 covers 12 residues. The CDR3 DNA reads TGTGCCAGCAGCCCTAGGGGGGAGCCCCAGCATTTT. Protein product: CASSPRGEPQHF.

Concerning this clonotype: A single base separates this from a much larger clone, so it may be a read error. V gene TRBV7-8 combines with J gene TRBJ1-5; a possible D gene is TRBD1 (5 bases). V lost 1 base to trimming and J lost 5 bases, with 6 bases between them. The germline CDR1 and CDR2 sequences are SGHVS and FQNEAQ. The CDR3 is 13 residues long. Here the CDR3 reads CASSLGGDQPQHF. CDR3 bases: TGTGCCAGCAGCTTAGGGGGGGATCAGCCCCAGCATTTT.

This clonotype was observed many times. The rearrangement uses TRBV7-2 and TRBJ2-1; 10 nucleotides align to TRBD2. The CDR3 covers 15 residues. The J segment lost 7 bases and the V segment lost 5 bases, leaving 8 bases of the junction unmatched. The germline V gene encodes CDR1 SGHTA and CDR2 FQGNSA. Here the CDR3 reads CASSPMLAGDNEQFF. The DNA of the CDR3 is TGTGCCAGCAGCCCCATGCTAGCGGGAGATAATGAGCAGTTCTTC.

CDR3 DNA sequence: TGCGCCAGCAGCCTGCTCCTCCGGGACAGGGGTACCTACGAGCAGTACTTC. This gives the protein CASSLLLRDRGTYEQYF. V and J are TRBV5-1 and TRBJ2-7, with 10 nucleotides matching TRBD1. The CDR3 runs to 17 residues. Germline V gives CDR1 SGHRS, CDR2 YFSETQ. J lost 2 bases, V lost 4 bases, and 12 bases had no gene match.